These T cell receptor beta chains were read from a single sample in a study of memory CD4+ T cells and cytomegalovirus serostatus. The assay was immunoSEQ multiplex PCR, and TCRdb's table has in-frame clones only and misses some. The sample records about 29,000 clones, around 75% being singletons. The material sequenced was memory CD4+ T cells from blood. All receptors derive from an adult in good health and CMV-seronegative. CDR3s include the opening cysteine and the closing phenylalanine or tryptophan. The order of the fields is J gene, V gene, CDR3 length, CDR3 protein.

TRBJ1-1 | TRBV29-1 | 11 | CSPGRGTEAFF
TRBJ2-2 | TRBV5-6 | 17 | CASSLGWGTATTGELFF
TRBJ1-2 | TRBV30 | 14 | CAWSPSGQGGGYTF
TRBJ2-1 | TRBV4-1 | 16 | CASSQDDRDRYNEQFF
TRBJ2-1 | TRBV7-9 | 14 | CASSQTVSRNEQFF
TRBJ1-5 | TRBV5-1 | 15 | CASSLEGGRDQPQHF
TRBJ2-3 | TRBV6-4 | 15 | CASSLDSGGVDTQYF
TRBJ1-2 | TRBV11-3 | 13 | CASSPAGDRGYTF
TRBJ1-2 | TRBV6-5 | 15 | CASSTREQVGYGYTF
TRBJ1-5 | TRBV6-6 | 13 | CASSSGVNQPQHF
TRBJ1-2 | TRBV6-5 | 15 | CASSGDRGRLDGYTF
TRBJ1-1 | TRBV30 | 14 | CAWNTGGRSTEAFF
TRBJ1-1 | TRBV11-2 | 13 | CASSPLTGGKAFF
TRBJ2-1 | TRBV7-9 | 18 | CASSFDWFASGGYNEQFF
TRBJ2-3 | TRBV14 | 13 | CASSQGNSDTQYF
TRBJ1-5 | TRBV5-5 | 16 | CASSATPEYSNQPQHF
TRBJ2-5 | TRBV5-1 | 14 | CASSLAGGDETQYF
TRBJ2-3 | TRBV10-3 | 15 | CAIGGGAGGTDTQYF
TRBJ1-2 | TRBV2 | 13 | CASRPDRLDGYTF
TRBJ1-2 | TRBV7-9 | 13 | CASSLYGAYGYTF
TRBJ1-1 | TRBV5-6 | 16 | CASSRGTGRSNTEAFF
TRBJ2-2 | TRBV19 | 14 | CASSVGANTGELFF